This note documents a single TCR beta chain sequence. At one boundary the junction diverges from the germline segment, which might be a read error. Original processing notes: Reference gene primer amplification gave estimated nucleated cell counts. The data were produced by immunoSEQ multiplex PCR, yet TCRdb's version contains in-frame clones alone and is incomplete. Clonal size and the V and J genes are those of that table, whereas D and trimming came from the DNA. Altogether under 130,000 clones are present, around 86% being singletons, with the ten largest covering around 4.3%. CDR1 is LNHDA, CDR2 SQIVND, per germline (reference sequence). The CDR3 runs 14 residues. This entry comes from a study of blood T cell repertoires in COVID-19. Turning to the study itself: Whether acute or convalescent, the COVID-19 samples came from the United States, Italy and Spain. Sources were T cells, B-cell-depleted T cells, or PBMCs; the material itself was cDNA or gDNA.

Sequencing used peripheral blood. The V call is TRBV19, the J call TRBJ2-1, with D maybe TRBD2 (6 bases). The receptor was derived from a man over 45 with acute or convalescent COVID-19. CDR3 DNA sequence: TGTGTCAGTAGTATTCGGGATAGCGGCAATGAGCAGTTCTTC. Translating it yields CVSSIRDSGNEQFF. The full variable domain, its missing parts supplied by reference TRBV19 and TRBJ2-1, is DGGITQSPKYLFRKEGQNVTLSCEQNLNHDAMYWYRQDPGQGLRLIYYSQIVNDFQKGDIAEGYSVSREKKESFPLTVTSAQKNPTAFYLCVSSIRDSGNEQFFGPGTRLTVL.